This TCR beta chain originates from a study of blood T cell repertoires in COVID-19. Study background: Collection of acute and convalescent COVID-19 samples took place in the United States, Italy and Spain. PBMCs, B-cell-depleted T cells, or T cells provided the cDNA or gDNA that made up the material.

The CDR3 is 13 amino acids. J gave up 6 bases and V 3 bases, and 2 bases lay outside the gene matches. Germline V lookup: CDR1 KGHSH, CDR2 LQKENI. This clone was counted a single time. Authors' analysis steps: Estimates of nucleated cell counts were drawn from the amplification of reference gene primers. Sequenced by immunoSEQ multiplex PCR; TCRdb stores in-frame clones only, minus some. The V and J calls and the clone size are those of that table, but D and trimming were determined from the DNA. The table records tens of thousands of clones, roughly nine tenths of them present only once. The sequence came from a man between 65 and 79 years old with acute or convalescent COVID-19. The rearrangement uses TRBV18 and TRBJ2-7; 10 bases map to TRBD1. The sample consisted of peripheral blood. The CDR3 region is CASSPGQGGEQYF. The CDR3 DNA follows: TGTGCCAGCTCACCCGGACAGGGGGGCGAGCAGTACTTC.